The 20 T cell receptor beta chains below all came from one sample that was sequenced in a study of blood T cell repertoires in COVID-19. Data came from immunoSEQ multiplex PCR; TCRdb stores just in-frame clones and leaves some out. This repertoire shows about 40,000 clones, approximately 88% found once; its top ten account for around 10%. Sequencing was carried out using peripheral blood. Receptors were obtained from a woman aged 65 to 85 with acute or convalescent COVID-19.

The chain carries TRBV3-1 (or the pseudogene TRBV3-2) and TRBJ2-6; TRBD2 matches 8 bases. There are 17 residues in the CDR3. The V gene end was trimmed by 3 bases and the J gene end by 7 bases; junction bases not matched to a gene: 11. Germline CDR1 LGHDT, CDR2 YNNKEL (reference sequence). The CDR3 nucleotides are TGTGCCAGCAGCCAGGGGAGCGGGAGAAATTATGCCAACGTCCTGACTTTC. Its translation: CASSQGSGRNYANVLTF.

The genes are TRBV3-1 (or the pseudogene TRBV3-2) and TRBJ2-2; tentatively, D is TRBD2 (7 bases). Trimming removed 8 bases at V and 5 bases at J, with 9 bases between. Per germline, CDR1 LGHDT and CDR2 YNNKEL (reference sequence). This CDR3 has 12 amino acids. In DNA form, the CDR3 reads TGTGCCAGCGGGGGGGCGACCGGGGAGCTGTTTTTT. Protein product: CASGGATGELFF.

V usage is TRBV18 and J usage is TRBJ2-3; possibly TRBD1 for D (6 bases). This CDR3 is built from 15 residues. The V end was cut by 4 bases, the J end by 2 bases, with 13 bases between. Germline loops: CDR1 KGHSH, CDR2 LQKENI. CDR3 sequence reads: CASSQLTGATDTQYF. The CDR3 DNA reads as TGTGCCAGCTCACAGTTGACAGGAGCCACAGATACGCAGTATTTT.

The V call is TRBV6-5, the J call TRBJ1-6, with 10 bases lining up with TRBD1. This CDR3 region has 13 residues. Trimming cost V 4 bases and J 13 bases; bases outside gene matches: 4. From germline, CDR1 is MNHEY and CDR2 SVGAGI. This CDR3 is CASSSGQGIPLHF. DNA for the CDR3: TGTGCCAGCAGTTCGGGACAGGGGATCCCCCTCCACTTT.

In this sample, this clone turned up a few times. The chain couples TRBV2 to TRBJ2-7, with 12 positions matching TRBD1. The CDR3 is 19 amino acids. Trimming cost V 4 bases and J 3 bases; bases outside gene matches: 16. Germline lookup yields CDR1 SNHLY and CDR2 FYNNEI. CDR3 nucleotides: TGTGCCAGCAGTGGGCCCGGGACAGGGGGCGGTCAGACATTCTACGAGCAGTACGTC. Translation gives CASSGPGTGGGQTFYEQYV.

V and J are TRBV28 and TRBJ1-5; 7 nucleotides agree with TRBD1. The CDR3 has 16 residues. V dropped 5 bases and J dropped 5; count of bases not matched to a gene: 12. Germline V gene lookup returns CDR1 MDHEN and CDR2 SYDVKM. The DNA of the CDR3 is TGTGCCAGCAGTCCGACAGGGACCACATCCCATCAGCCCCAGCATTTT. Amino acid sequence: CASSPTGTTSHQPQHF.

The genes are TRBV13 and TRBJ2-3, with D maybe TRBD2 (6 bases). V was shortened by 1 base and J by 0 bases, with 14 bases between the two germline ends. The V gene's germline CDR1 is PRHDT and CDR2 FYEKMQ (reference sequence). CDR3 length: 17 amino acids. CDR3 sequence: CASSLVWGGTSTDTQYF. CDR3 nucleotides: TGTGCCAGCAGCTTAGTGTGGGGCGGGACCAGCACAGATACGCAGTATTTT.

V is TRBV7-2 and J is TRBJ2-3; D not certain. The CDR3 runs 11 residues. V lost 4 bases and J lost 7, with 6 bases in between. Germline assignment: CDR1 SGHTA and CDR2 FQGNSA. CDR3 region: CASSYIYTQYF. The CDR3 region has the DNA TGTGCCAGCAGCTACATATATACGCAGTATTTT.

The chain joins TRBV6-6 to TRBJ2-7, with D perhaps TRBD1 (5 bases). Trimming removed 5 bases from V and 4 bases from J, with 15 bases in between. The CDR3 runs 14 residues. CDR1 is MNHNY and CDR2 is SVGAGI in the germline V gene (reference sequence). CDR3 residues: CASSQQVPSYEQYV. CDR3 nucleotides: TGTGCCAGCAGTCAACAGGTCCCCTCATACGAGCAGTACGTC.

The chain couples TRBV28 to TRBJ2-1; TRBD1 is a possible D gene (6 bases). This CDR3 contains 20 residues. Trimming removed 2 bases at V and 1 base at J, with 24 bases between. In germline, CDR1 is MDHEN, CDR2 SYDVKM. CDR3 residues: CASSLPTRGKTGYSYNEQFF. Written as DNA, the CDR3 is TGTGCCAGCAGTTTACCGACGAGGGGGAAAACAGGGTATTCCTACAATGAGCAGTTCTTC.

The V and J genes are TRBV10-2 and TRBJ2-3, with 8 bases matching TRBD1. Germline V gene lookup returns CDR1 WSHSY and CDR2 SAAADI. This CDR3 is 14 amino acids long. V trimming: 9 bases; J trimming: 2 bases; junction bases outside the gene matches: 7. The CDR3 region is CASRPGQVTDTQYF. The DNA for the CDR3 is TGCGCCAGTAGACCGGGACAGGTCACAGATACGCAGTATTTT.

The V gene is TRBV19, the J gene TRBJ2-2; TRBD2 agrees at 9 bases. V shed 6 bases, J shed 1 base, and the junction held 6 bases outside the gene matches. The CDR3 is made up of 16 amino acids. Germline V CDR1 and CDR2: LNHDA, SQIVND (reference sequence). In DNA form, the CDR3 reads TGTGCCAGTAGGGATAGCGGGAGTTGGAACACCGGGGAGCTGTTTTTT. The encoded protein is CASRDSGSWNTGELFF. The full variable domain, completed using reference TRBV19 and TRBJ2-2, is DGGITQSPKYLFRKEGQNVTLSCEQNLNHDAMYWYRQDPGQGLRLIYYSQIVNDFQKGDIAEGYSVSREKKESFPLTVTSAQKNPTAFYLCASRDSGSWNTGELFFGEGSRLTVL.

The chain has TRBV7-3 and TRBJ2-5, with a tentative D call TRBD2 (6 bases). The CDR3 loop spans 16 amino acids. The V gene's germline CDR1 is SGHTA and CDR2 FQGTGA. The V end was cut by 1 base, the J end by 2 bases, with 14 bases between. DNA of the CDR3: TGTGCCAGCAGCTTAATTGCAGCGGGCCCTCAAGAGACCCAGTACTTC. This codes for CASSLIAAGPQETQYF.

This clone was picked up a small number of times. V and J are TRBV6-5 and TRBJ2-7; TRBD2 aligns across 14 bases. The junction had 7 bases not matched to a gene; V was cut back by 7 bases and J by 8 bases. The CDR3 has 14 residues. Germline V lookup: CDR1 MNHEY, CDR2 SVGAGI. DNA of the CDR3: TGTGCCAGCACCGAGACTAGCGGGAGGGCCAAGCAGTACGTC. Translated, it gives CASTETSGRAKQYV.

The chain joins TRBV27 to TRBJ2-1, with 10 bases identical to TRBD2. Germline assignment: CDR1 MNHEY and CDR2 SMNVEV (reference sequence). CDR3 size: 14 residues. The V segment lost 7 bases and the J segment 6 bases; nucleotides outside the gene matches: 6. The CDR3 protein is CASTASGGANEQFF. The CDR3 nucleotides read TGTGCCAGCACGGCAAGCGGGGGGGCCAATGAGCAGTTCTTC.

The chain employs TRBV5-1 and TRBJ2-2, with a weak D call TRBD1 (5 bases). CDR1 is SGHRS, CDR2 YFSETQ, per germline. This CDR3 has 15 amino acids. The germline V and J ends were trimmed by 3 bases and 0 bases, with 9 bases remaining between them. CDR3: CASSSTAANTGELFF. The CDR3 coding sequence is TGCGCCAGCAGCTCGACAGCAGCGAACACCGGGGAGCTGTTTTTT. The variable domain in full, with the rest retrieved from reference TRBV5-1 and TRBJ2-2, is KAGVTQTPRYLIKTRGQQVTLSCSPISGHRSVSWYQQTPGQGLQFLFEYFSETQRNKGNFPGRFSGRQFSNSRSEMNVSTLELGDSALYLCASSSTAANTGELFFGEGSRLTVL.

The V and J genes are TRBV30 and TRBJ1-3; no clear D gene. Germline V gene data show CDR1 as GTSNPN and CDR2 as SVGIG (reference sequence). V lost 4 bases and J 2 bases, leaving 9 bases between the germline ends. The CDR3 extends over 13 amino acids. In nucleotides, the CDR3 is TGTGCCTGGAACGTGGAGACTGGAAACACCATATATTTT. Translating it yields CAWNVETGNTIYF.

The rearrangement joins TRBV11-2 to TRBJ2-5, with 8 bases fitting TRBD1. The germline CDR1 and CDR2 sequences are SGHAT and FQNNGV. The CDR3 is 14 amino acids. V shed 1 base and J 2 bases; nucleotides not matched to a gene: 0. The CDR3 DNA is TGTGCCAGCAGCTTAGGACAGGGGCAAGAGACCCAGTACTTC. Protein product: CASSLGQGQETQYF.

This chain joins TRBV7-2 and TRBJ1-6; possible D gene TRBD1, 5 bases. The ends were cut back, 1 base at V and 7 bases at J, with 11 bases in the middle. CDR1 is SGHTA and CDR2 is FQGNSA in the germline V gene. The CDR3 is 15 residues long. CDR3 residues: CASSLDGGGNSPLHF. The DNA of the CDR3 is TGTGCCAGCAGCTTAGACGGGGGAGGCAATTCACCCCTCCACTTT.

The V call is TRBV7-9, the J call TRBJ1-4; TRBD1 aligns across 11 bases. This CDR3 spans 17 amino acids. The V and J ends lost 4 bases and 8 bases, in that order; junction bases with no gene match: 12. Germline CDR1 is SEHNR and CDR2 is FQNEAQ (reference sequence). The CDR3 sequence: CASSSRTGGTLWEKLFF. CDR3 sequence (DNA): TGTGCCAGCAGCTCCCGGACAGGGGGCACCCTGTGGGAAAAACTGTTTTTT. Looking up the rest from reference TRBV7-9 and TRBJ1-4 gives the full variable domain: DTGVSQNPRHKITKRGQNVTFRCDPISEHNRLYWYRQTLGQGPEFLTYFQNEAQLEKSRLLSDRFSAERPKGSFSTLEIQRTEQGDSAMYLCASSSRTGGTLWEKLFFGSGTQLSVL.